The clone carrying this T cell receptor beta chain was seen a handful of times. What it binds is not known. This specimen comes from a study of blood T cells in healthy people across ages. This CDR3 has 15 residues. The V end lost 0 bases, the J end lost 1 base, and 10 bases lay between the germline ends. Germline V gene sequence: CDR1 SGHRS, CDR2 YFSETQ. Alongside a J-beta primer mix, a sample-barcoded 5' primer served in a second PCR lasting 7 to 11 cycles. TCRdb fed the 5' RACE reads into MiXCR, producing one record per CDR3 protein. The sample has around 750,000 distinct CDR3 sequences, 40% to 65% seen once. The study's findings and limits: Unknown donor CMV status possibly confounded expanded clonotype changes.

Specimen: blood. The sequence was collected from an elderly man in good health. The chain carries TRBV5-1 and TRBJ2-5, with TRBD1 as a possible D gene (6 bases). The CDR3 DNA follows: TGCGCCAGCAGCTTGGGGGCAGGGGCCCAAGAGACCCAGTACTTC. Translation: CASSLGAGAQETQYF.